The 19 T cell receptor beta chains listed next were all sequenced from one sample in a study of cytomegalovirus exposure and HLA in healthy donors. A multiplex PCR was run with 60 Vbeta primers and 13 Jbeta primers. Assay used: immunoSEQ multiplex PCR; TCRdb lists only in-frame clones, some missing. Of about 130,000 clones in the sample, roughly 70% were seen once. The material sequenced was PBMCs. The receptors here all came from a man aged 35 to 55 in good health and CMV-seropositive.

This chain links TRBV6-4 with TRBJ1-2, with TRBD1 as a possible D gene (6 bases). Germline CDR1 MRHNA, CDR2 SNTAGT. V lost 4 bases and J 8 bases, leaving 14 bases between the germline ends. The CDR3 spans 13 residues. CDR3 nucleotide sequence: TGTGCCAGCAGTGCAGTACAGGGCGGCGGCTACACCTTC. Protein sequence: CASSAVQGGGYTF.

A single count supports this clone. As DNA, the CDR3 is TGTGCCAGCAGTTACAGGGATGGCTATGGCTACACCTTC. Protein sequence: CASSYRDGYGYTF. The genes are TRBV27 and TRBJ1-2, with a weak D call TRBD1 (6 bases). The CDR3 covers 13 residues. Germline assignment: CDR1 MNHEY and CDR2 SMNVEV (reference sequence). Between the trimmed V and J ends, which lost 4 bases and 4 bases, there was a span of 10 bases.

The chain joins TRBV5-8 to TRBJ1-1, with D perhaps matching TRBD1 (5 bases). From germline, CDR1 is SGHTS and CDR2 YDEGEE. V was trimmed by 2 bases and J by 5 bases, leaving 10 bases between them. The CDR3 spans 13 residues. The CDR3 DNA reads TGTGCCAGCAGCTTATACAGGTCGACTGAAGCTTTCTTT. It encodes CASSLYRSTEAFF.

This clone came up once. This sequence joins TRBV4-1 and TRBJ2-7; TRBD2 might be the D (6 bases). Germline CDR1 is MGHRA and CDR2 is YSYEKL. The CDR3 runs 16 residues. Between the trimmed V and J ends, which lost 3 bases and 5 bases, there was a span of 20 bases. DNA for the CDR3: TGCGCCAGCAGCCACCCTAGAGGGGACGGGGGACACGAGCAGTACTTC. It yields the protein CASSHPRGDGGHEQYF.

This clone appeared once. V and J are TRBV15 and TRBJ2-1; TRBD2 might be the D (6 bases). V gave up 3 bases and J gave up 6 bases, with 18 bases separating them. The CDR3 contains 16 residues. Germline-derived CDR1 and CDR2 are LNHNV and YYDKDF (reference sequence). CDR3 residues: CATSSHSGRGGNEQFF. For the CDR3, the DNA is TGTGCCACCAGCAGTCACAGCGGGCGTGGGGGCAATGAGCAGTTCTTC.

This clone was observed a single time. The chain carries TRBV27 and TRBJ1-2, with 9 bases identical to TRBD1. V lost 5 bases to trimming and J lost 3 bases; unmatched junction nucleotides: 7. This CDR3 is 15 amino acids long. Germline V gives CDR1 MNHEY, CDR2 SMNVEV (reference sequence). CDR3 in DNA: TGTGCCAGCAGTCGTGGAAGGACAGGGGACTATGGCTACACCTTC. Amino acid sequence: CASSRGRTGDYGYTF.

As concerns this clone: This same CDR3 is encoded by further DNA sequences in the sample. The J gene is TRBJ1-2, the V gene TRBV7-9; TRBD1 matches at 8 bases. Looked up from germline, CDR1 is SEHNR and CDR2 is FQNEAQ (reference sequence). The CDR3 contains 13 residues. With 6 bases clipped from V and 5 bases from J, the junction kept 5 bases outside the gene matches. The CDR3: CASSPGTGYGYTF. In DNA form, the CDR3 reads TGTGCCAGCAGTCCCGGGACAGGATATGGCTACACCTTC.

Only a few counts were recorded for this clone. CDR3 in amino acids: CASSQDFLTGDLKETQYF. As DNA, the CDR3 is TGCGCCAGCAGCCAAGATTTTTTGACAGGGGACCTGAAAGAGACCCAGTACTTC. V gene TRBV4-1 combines with J gene TRBJ2-5; 8 bases align to TRBD1. The CDR3 loop spans 18 amino acids. After removal of 0 bases from V and 3 bases from J, the junction contained 12 bases not matched to a gene. Germline V gives CDR1 MGHRA, CDR2 YSYEKL.

This chain links TRBV10-1 with TRBJ2-3, with a possible D match to TRBD2 (6 bases). The CDR3 has 15 amino acids. CDR1 is WNHNN, CDR2 SYGVQD, per germline (reference sequence). Trimming removed 1 base from V and 5 bases from J, with 13 bases in between. The CDR3 coding sequence is TGCGCCAGCAGTGAGTGGCGGGATGGCGGAGATACGCAGTATTTT. It yields the protein CASSEWRDGGDTQYF.

This chain uses TRBV19 with TRBJ1-5, with 8 bases that match TRBD1. In germline, CDR1 is LNHDA, CDR2 SQIVND (reference sequence). Germline trimming cut 5 bases from V and 2 bases from J; bases unmatched to any gene: 5. The length of the CDR3 is 15 residues. The CDR3 loop reads CASSRGQVGNQPQHF. The CDR3 DNA follows: TGTGCCAGTAGTCGGGGACAGGTGGGCAATCAGCCCCAGCATTTT.

This clone occurred a few times. The rearrangement joins TRBV21-1 to TRBJ2-2; TRBD1 was called by the table and not checked on the DNA. TRBV21-1 corresponds to a pseudogene. The CDR3 is made up of 21 amino acids. The CDR3 protein is CASSTSKCGPQGGSGPGELFF. As DNA, the CDR3 is TGTGCCAGCAGCACCTCCAAATGTGGGCCACAGGGGGGATCGGGACCCGGGGAGCTGTTTTTT.

The rearrangement uses TRBV28 and TRBJ1-6, with D tentatively TRBD1 (5 bases). CDR1 MDHEN and CDR2 SYDVKM come from the germline V gene. The CDR3 is made up of 14 amino acids. V lost 5 bases and J lost 5, with 10 bases in between. In nucleotides, the CDR3 is TGTGCCAGCAGTCGACAGACTCATAATTCACCCCTCCACTTT. It codes for CASSRQTHNSPLHF.

The rearrangement links TRBV5-4 to TRBJ1-5; 9 bases are a match to TRBD1. Unmatched junction bases numbered 14, after V lost 4 bases and J lost 3 bases. Germline-derived CDR1 and CDR2 are SGHNT and YYREEE (reference sequence). The CDR3 covers 18 residues. CDR3 DNA: TGTGCCAGCAGCACTGGCCCGGGACAGGGAAGCAACAATCAGCCCCAGCATTTT. It codes for CASSTGPGQGSNNQPQHF.

This chain uses TRBV14 with TRBJ2-1, with 9 bases matching TRBD2. The CDR3 sequence is 16 residues long. Per germline, CDR1 SGHDN and CDR2 FVKESK. After removal of 1 base from V and 6 bases from J, the junction contained 7 bases not matched to a gene. CDR3 nucleotides: TGTGCCAGCAGCCAAGGGGGAGGTAGCGGGAGCAATGAGCAGTTCTTC. Translation: CASSQGGGSGSNEQFF.

The chain couples TRBV14 to TRBJ2-7, with TRBD2 as a possible D gene (6 bases). V was shortened by 4 bases and J by 1 base, with 14 bases between the two germline ends. Germline loops: CDR1 SGHDN, CDR2 FVKESK. This CDR3 spans 15 amino acids. CDR3 coding DNA: TGTGCCAGCAGCCGCTCTCAGGACTATTCCTACGAGCAGTACTTC. Translation gives CASSRSQDYSYEQYF.

This chain links TRBV7-8 with TRBJ1-6; no clear D gene. V was shortened by 0 bases and J by 5 bases, with 17 bases between the two germline ends. Germline lookup yields CDR1 SGHVS and CDR2 FQNEAQ. The CDR3 is made up of 18 amino acids. The CDR3 DNA sequence: TGTGCCAGCAGCTTAGCTGGAGCAACCAGAACCCATAATTCACCCCTCCACTTT. Residues: CASSLAGATRTHNSPLHF. Full variable domain (remainder filled in from reference TRBV7-8 and TRBJ1-6): GAGVSQSPRYKVAKRGQDVALRCDPISGHVSLFWYQQALGQGPEFLTYFQNEAQLDKSGLPSDRFFAERPEGSVSTLKIQRTQQEDSAVYLCASSLAGATRTHNSPLHFGNGTRLTVT.

This chain uses TRBV5-6 with TRBJ1-5, with D tentatively TRBD1 (6 bases). CDR3 length equals 16 residues. The germline V and J ends were trimmed by 6 bases and 1 base, with 17 bases remaining between them. In germline, CDR1 is SGHDT, CDR2 YYEEEE. The CDR3 region is CASNVAQGRSNQPQHF. The DNA of the CDR3 is TGTGCCAGCAACGTTGCTCAGGGGAGAAGCAATCAGCCCCAGCATTTT.

The chain joins TRBV28 to TRBJ2-3, with 8 positions matching TRBD2. The CDR3 is made up of 15 amino acids. The V gene's germline CDR1 is MDHEN and CDR2 SYDVKM. V lost 3 bases to trimming and J lost 8 bases; unmatched junction nucleotides: 10. The CDR3 loop is CASSLSGSTRLTQYF. The CDR3 DNA sequence: TGTGCCAGCAGTTTGAGCGGGAGCACTAGACTTACGCAGTATTTT.

V and J are TRBV9 and TRBJ2-7; TRBD1 agrees at 7 bases. V shed 2 bases and J 2 bases; nucleotides not matched to a gene: 1. The CDR3 spans 13 residues. From germline, CDR1 is SGDLS and CDR2 YYNGEE. The CDR3 region has the DNA TGTGCCAGCAGCGTGGGGACAGCCTACGAGCAGTACTTC. Protein: CASSVGTAYEQYF.